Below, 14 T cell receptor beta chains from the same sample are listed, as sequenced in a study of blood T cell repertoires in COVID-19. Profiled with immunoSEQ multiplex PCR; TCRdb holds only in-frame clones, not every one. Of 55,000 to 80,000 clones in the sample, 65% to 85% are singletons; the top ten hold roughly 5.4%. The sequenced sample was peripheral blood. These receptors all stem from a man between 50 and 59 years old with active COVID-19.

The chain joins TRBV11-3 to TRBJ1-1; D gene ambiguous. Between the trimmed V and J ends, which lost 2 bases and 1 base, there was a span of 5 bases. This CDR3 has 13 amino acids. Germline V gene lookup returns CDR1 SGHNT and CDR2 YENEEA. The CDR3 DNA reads TGTGCCAGCAGCTTATTAAAGAACACTGAAGCTTTCTTT. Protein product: CASSLLKNTEAFF.

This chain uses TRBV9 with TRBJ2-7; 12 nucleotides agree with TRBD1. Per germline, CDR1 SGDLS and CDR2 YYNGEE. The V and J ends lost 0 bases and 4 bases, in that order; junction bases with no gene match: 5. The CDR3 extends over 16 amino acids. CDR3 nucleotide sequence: TGTGCCAGCAGCGTAGCCCCGGGACAGGGGGCATACGAGCAGTACTTC. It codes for CASSVAPGQGAYEQYF.

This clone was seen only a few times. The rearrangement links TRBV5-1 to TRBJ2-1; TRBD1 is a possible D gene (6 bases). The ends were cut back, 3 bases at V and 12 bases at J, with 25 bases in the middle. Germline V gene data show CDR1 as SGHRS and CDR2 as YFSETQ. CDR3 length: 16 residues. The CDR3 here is CASSSTGTPTSRVQFF. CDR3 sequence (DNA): TGCGCCAGCAGCTCTACCGGGACACCAACCTCAAGAGTGCAGTTCTTC.

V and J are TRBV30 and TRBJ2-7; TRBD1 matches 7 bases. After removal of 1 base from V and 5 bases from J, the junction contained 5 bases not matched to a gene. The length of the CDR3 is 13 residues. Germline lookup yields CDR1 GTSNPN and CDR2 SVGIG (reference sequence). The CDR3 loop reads CAWSAGQPNEQYF. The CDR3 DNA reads TGTGCCTGGAGTGCGGGACAGCCCAACGAGCAGTACTTC.

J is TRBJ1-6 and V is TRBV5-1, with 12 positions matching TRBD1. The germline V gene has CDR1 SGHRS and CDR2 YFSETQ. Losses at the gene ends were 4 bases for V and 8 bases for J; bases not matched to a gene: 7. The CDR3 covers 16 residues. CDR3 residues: CASSPTGTGGDSPLHF. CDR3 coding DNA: TGCGCCAGCAGCCCAACAGGGACAGGGGGCGATTCACCCCTCCACTTT.

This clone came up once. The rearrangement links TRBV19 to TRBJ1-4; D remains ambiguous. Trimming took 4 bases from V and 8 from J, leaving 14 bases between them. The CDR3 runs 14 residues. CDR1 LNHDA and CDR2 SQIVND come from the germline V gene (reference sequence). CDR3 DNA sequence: TGTGCCAGTAGTAGGAGGGTGCAATGGGAAAAACTGTTTTTT. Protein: CASSRRVQWEKLFF. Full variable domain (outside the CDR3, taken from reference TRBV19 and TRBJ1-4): DGGITQSPKYLFRKEGQNVTLSCEQNLNHDAMYWYRQDPGQGLRLIYYSQIVNDFQKGDIAEGYSVSREKKESFPLTVTSAQKNPTAFYLCASSRRVQWEKLFFGSGTQLSVL.

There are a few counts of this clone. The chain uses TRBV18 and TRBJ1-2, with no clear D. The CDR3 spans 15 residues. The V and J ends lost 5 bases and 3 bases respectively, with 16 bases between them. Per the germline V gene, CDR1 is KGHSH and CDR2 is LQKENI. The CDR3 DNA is TGTGCCAGCTCATTTGAGGGTCCCGGTGACTATGGCTACACCTTC. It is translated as CASSFEGPGDYGYTF. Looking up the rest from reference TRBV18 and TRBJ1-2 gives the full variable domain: NAGVMQNPRHLVRRRGQEARLRCSPMKGHSHVYWYRQLPEEGLKFMVYLQKENIIDESGMPKERFSAEFPKEGPSILRIQQVVRGDSAAYFCASSFEGPGDYGYTFGSGTRLTVV.

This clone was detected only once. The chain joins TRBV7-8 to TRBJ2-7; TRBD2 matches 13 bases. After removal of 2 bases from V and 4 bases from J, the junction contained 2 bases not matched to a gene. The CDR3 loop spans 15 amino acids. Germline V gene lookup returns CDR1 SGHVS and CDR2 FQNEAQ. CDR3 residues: CASSLTTSGRYEQYF. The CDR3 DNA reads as TGTGCCAGCAGCTTAACGACTAGCGGGAGGTACGAGCAGTACTTC.

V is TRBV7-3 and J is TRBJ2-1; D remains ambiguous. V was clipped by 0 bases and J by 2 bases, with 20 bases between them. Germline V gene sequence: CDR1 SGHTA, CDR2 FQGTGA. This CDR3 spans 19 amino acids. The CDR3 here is CASSLTLRGARRPYNEQFF. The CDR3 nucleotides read TGTGCCAGCAGCTTAACGCTTAGAGGCGCTCGTCGACCCTACAATGAGCAGTTCTTC.

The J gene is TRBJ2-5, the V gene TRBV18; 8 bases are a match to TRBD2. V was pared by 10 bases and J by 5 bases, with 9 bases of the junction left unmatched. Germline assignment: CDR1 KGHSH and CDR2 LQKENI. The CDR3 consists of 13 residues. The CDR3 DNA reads TGTGCCACCTCGGGTAGCGGGACCGAGACCCAGTACTTC. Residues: CATSGSGTETQYF.

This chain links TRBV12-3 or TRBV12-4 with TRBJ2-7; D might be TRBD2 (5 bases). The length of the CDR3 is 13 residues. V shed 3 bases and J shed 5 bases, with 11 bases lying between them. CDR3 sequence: CASSLGELHEQYF. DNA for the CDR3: TGTGCCAGCAGTTTGGGAGAGCTCCACGAGCAGTACTTC.

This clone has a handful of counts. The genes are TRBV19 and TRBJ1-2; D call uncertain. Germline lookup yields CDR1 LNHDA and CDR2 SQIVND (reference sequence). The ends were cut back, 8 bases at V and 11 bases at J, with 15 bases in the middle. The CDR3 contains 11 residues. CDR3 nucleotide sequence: TGTGCCAGTGGTGGGAGTATGGGGTACACCTTC. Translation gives CASGGSMGYTF.

As DNA, the CDR3 is TGTGCCAGCAGTAATACGGGTCTGGGCACTGAAGCTTTCTTT. Amino acids: CASSNTGLGTEAFF. The rearrangement uses TRBV6-5 and TRBJ1-1; D unclear. Between the trimmed V and J ends, which lost 5 bases and 4 bases, there was a span of 14 bases. CDR3 length: 14 amino acids. Germline values: CDR1 MNHEY, CDR2 SVGAGI.

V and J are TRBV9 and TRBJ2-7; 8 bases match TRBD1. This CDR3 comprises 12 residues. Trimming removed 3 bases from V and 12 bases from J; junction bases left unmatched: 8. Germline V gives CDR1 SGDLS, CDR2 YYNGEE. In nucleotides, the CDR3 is TGTGCCAGCAGCGAAAACCGGGACAGGTTGTACTTC. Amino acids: CASSENRDRLYF.